Presented here are 27 T cell receptor beta chains from one specimen sequenced in a study of blood T cell repertoires in COVID-19. Here immunoSEQ multiplex PCR was the method, and the copy in TCRdb shows in-frame clones only, minus some. The table has about 200,000 clones, roughly 81% seen once; the top ten hold around 4.9%. The material sequenced was peripheral blood. The source of these receptors is a woman at least 80 years old with acute or convalescent COVID-19.

This clone was counted a single time. Distinct nucleotide sequences in the sample also encode this CDR3. The V and J genes are TRBV12-3 or TRBV12-4 and TRBJ1-1, with D hard to call. V lost 3 bases and J 2 bases, leaving 7 bases between the germline ends. The CDR3 has 13 residues. The CDR3 nucleotides read TGTGCCAGCAGTTTCCGTCTTAACACTGAAGCTTTCTTT. Encoded protein: CASSFRLNTEAFF.

V gene TRBV7-9 combines with J gene TRBJ1-2; no clear D gene. This CDR3 has 15 amino acids. The V end lost 3 bases, the J end lost 5 bases, and 16 bases lay between the germline ends. CDR1 is SEHNR, CDR2 FQNEAQ, per germline (reference sequence). The CDR3 nucleotides are TGTGCCAGCAGCTTCTCGCGGGGAGTTGTTTATGGCTACACCTTC. Its protein is CASSFSRGVVYGYTF.

This clone showed up just a few times. The chain links TRBV5-1 to TRBJ2-1, with D possibly matching TRBD2 (5 bases). The CDR3 is 15 amino acids. From germline, CDR1 is SGHRS and CDR2 YFSETQ. Trimming pared 0 bases from V and 5 bases from J, leaving 12 bases between. CDR3 amino acids: CASSLGPVRDNEQFF. The CDR3 DNA follows: TGCGCCAGCAGCTTGGGACCGGTGCGGGACAATGAGCAGTTCTTC.

This chain uses TRBV27 with TRBJ1-5, with D possibly matching TRBD1 (5 bases). Per germline, CDR1 MNHEY and CDR2 SMNVEV (reference sequence). The V gene lost 5 bases and the J gene lost 4 bases, with 12 bases spanning the gap. The CDR3 consists of 14 residues. The CDR3, as DNA: TGTGCCAGCAGTCCGGGGGGTTATAATCAGCCCCAGCATTTT. Translation gives CASSPGGYNQPQHF.

The chain couples TRBV15 to TRBJ1-6, with no clear D. CDR3 length equals 13 residues. V lost 8 bases and J lost 8, with 13 bases in between. Germline V CDR1 and CDR2: LNHNV, YYDKDF (reference sequence). CDR3 nucleotide sequence: TGTGCCACCGCAGCCGGGTTTGATTCACCCCTCCACTTT. Translation: CATAAGFDSPLHF.

About this clone: The junction differs from germline at one of its ends, possibly a read error. V gene TRBV19 combines with J gene TRBJ2-1; 9 nucleotides align to TRBD2. The CDR3 covers 16 residues. Germline assignment: CDR1 LNHDA and CDR2 SQIVND (reference sequence). The CDR3 DNA is TGTGCCAGTAGTACCTTGGGACTAGCCTCCTACAAAGAGCAGTTCTTC. It codes for CASSTLGLASYKEQFF.

This sequence joins TRBV2 and TRBJ1-3; perhaps TRBD1 as D (6 bases). The germline V and J ends were trimmed by 7 bases and 0 bases, with 25 bases remaining between them. Germline V gene data show CDR1 as SNHLY and CDR2 as FYNNEI. This CDR3 is built from 19 residues. The CDR3 sequence is CASTIPRGAVTASGNTIYF. CDR3 DNA sequence: TGTGCCAGCACCATACCCCGGGGGGCTGTGACTGCCTCTGGAAACACCATATATTTT.

The rearrangement links TRBV14 to TRBJ2-1; no definite D call. V shed 0 bases and J shed 0 bases, with 12 bases lying between them. Per germline, CDR1 SGHDN and CDR2 FVKESK. CDR3 length: 17 amino acids. The chain's CDR3 is CASSQDLGHSSYNEQFF. In DNA, the CDR3 is TGTGCCAGCAGCCAAGATTTAGGTCACAGCTCCTACAATGAGCAGTTCTTC.

The chain recombines TRBV5-1 with TRBJ1-6; possible D gene TRBD1, 5 bases. There are 17 residues in the CDR3. The germline V gene encodes CDR1 SGHRS and CDR2 YFSETQ. The germline V and J ends were trimmed by 0 bases and 1 base, with 11 bases remaining between them. CDR3 DNA: TGCGCCAGCAGCTTGGCCGGGGGAGAGTCCTATAATTCACCCCTCCACTTT. It codes for CASSLAGGESYNSPLHF.

J is TRBJ1-1 and V is TRBV18; 8 nucleotides agree with TRBD1. Germline V gene sequence: CDR1 KGHSH, CDR2 LQKENI. V shed 5 bases and J 0 bases; nucleotides not matched to a gene: 8. The length of the CDR3 is 16 residues. DNA of the CDR3: TGTGCCAGCTCAAAAATCGGACAGGGAATGAACACTGAAGCTTTCTTT. It codes for CASSKIGQGMNTEAFF. The full variable domain, its missing parts supplied by reference TRBV18 and TRBJ1-1, is NAGVMQNPRHLVRRRGQEARLRCSPMKGHSHVYWYRQLPEEGLKFMVYLQKENIIDESGMPKERFSAEFPKEGPSILRIQQVVRGDSAAYFCASSKIGQGMNTEAFFGQGTRLTVV.

The chain is built from TRBV18 and TRBJ2-6, with 8 positions matching TRBD1. There are 12 residues in the CDR3. V shed 11 bases, J shed 11 bases, and the junction held 8 bases outside the gene matches. Looked up from germline, CDR1 is KGHSH and CDR2 is LQKENI. CDR3 in amino acids: CAGQTGDDVLTF. DNA of the CDR3: TGTGCCGGCCAGACAGGGGACGACGTCCTGACTTTC.

The chain couples TRBV5-6 to TRBJ2-4, with D possibly TRBD1 on 6 matching bases. In germline, CDR1 is SGHDT, CDR2 YYEEEE. There are 15 residues in the CDR3. Deletions cut 1 base from V and 4 bases from J, with 12 bases between. The CDR3 nucleotides are TGTGCCAGCAGCTTGACCAGGGGCAGAAAAAACATTCAGTACTTC. Protein: CASSLTRGRKNIQYF.

The V gene is TRBV30, the J gene TRBJ2-1; 11 positions agree with TRBD2. This CDR3 is built from 13 residues. Germline loops: CDR1 GTSNPN, CDR2 SVGIG (reference sequence). The CDR3 DNA reads TGTGCGGCCGGGACTAGCGGCTACAATGAGCAGTTCTTC. It translates to CAAGTSGYNEQFF.

The chain has TRBV14 and TRBJ1-1; possible D gene TRBD1, 5 bases. This CDR3 is built from 15 residues. The V gene's germline CDR1 is SGHDN and CDR2 FVKESK. Trimming removed 6 bases at V and 0 bases at J, with 14 bases between. The CDR3 here is CASSFIQTVNTEAFF. DNA for the CDR3: TGTGCCAGCAGTTTCATACAGACAGTGAACACTGAAGCTTTCTTT. The full variable domain, completed using reference TRBV14 and TRBJ1-1, is EAGVTQFPSHSVIEKGQTVTLRCDPISGHDNLYWYRRVMGKEIKFLLHFVKESKQDESGMPNNRFLAERTGGTYSTLKVQPAELEDSGVYFCASSFIQTVNTEAFFGQGTRLTVV.

This chain joins TRBV6-2 or TRBV6-3 and TRBJ1-2, with a possible D match to TRBD1 (5 bases). Trimming cost V 0 bases and J 8 bases, with 16 bases left between them. The CDR3 consists of 15 residues. The germline V gene encodes CDR1 MNHEY and CDR2 SVGEGT. The CDR3 loop reads CASSYSGVGVRGYTF. The CDR3, as DNA: TGTGCCAGCAGTTACTCAGGGGTCGGAGTCAGGGGCTACACCTTC.

This clone was observed a few times. This rearrangement joins TRBV4-1 to TRBJ2-7; D is unclear. CDR3 size: 12 residues. The ends were cut back, 4 bases at V and 5 bases at J, with 9 bases in the middle. The germline V gene encodes CDR1 MGHRA and CDR2 YSYEKL. CDR3 loop: CASSRYSNEQYF. CDR3 nucleotides: TGCGCCAGCAGCCGCTATAGTAACGAGCAGTACTTC.

The rearrangement joins TRBV10-1 to TRBJ2-2, with a possible D match to TRBD2 (6 bases). The CDR3 is 15 residues long. Deletions cut 4 bases from V and 0 bases from J, with 9 bases between. Germline V gene lookup returns CDR1 WNHNN and CDR2 SYGVQD (reference sequence). This CDR3 is CASSGGGANTGELFF. The CDR3 nucleotides read TGCGCCAGCAGTGGGGGAGGCGCGAACACCGGGGAGCTGTTTTTT.

The rearrangement uses TRBV18 and TRBJ1-1; TRBD1 matches at 8 bases. CDR3 length equals 14 residues. V dropped 4 bases and J dropped 4; count of bases not matched to a gene: 5. CDR1 is KGHSH and CDR2 is LQKENI in the germline V gene. DNA for the CDR3: TGTGCCAGCTCACTAGGACAGGGTGTCACTGAAGCTTTCTTT. Translated, it gives CASSLGQGVTEAFF.

The chain joins TRBV5-1 to TRBJ2-2; 9 bases are shared with TRBD1. After removal of 0 bases from V and 2 bases from J, the junction contained 5 bases not matched to a gene. The CDR3 covers 17 residues. Germline CDR1 and CDR2: SGHRS and YFSETQ. CDR3 loop: CASSLALGQGNTGELFF. In DNA, the CDR3 is TGCGCCAGCAGCTTGGCGTTGGGACAGGGAAACACCGGGGAGCTGTTTTTT.

The rearrangement links TRBV19 to TRBJ1-2, with TRBD1 matching 7 bases. Trimming cost V 6 bases and J 4 bases; bases outside gene matches: 14. The germline gives CDR1 LNHDA, CDR2 SQIVND (reference sequence). This CDR3 is built from 16 residues. The CDR3 here is CASRPSHGTVPYGYTF. The DNA of the CDR3 is TGTGCCAGTAGACCAAGCCACGGGACAGTTCCCTATGGCTACACCTTC. Variable domain in full (rest from reference TRBV19 and TRBJ1-2): DGGITQSPKYLFRKEGQNVTLSCEQNLNHDAMYWYRQDPGQGLRLIYYSQIVNDFQKGDIAEGYSVSREKKESFPLTVTSAQKNPTAFYLCASRPSHGTVPYGYTFGSGTRLTVV.

The rearrangement joins TRBV24-1 to TRBJ2-2; 12 positions agree with TRBD2. The CDR3 totals 17 residues. The V gene end was trimmed by 3 bases and the J gene end by 5 bases; junction bases not matched to a gene: 6. Germline CDR1 reads KGHDR; CDR2 reads SFDVKD. CDR3 protein: CATSDQGLAGRTGELFF. CDR3 sequence (DNA): TGTGCCACCAGTGATCAAGGACTAGCGGGAAGGACCGGGGAGCTGTTTTTT.

The chain is built from TRBV2 and TRBJ2-5; 7 nucleotides align to TRBD1. There are 12 residues in the CDR3. The germline gives CDR1 SNHLY, CDR2 FYNNEI. J gave up 2 bases and V 9 bases, and 3 bases lay outside the gene matches. The CDR3 protein is CARGTVQETQYF. The CDR3 DNA reads as TGTGCCAGAGGGACAGTACAAGAGACCCAGTACTTC.

This clone occurred a few times. The rearrangement links TRBV4-1 to TRBJ2-2; D remains ambiguous. This CDR3 spans 14 amino acids. Trimming left V 0 bases short and J 4 bases short, with 6 bases between. Germline CDR1 MGHRA, CDR2 YSYEKL. CDR3 DNA: TGCGCCAGCAGCCAAGATTACGGCACCGGGGAGCTGTTTTTT. Translated: CASSQDYGTGELFF.

The V gene is TRBV7-8, the J gene TRBJ1-2; TRBD1 might be the D (5 bases). Trimming stripped 2 bases from V and 4 bases from J, with 20 bases between. Germline values: CDR1 SGHVS, CDR2 FQNEAQ. CDR3 length: 17 amino acids. CDR3 nucleotides: TGTGCCAGCAGCTTACCACCTCTACCTCCAGGGTCCTATGGCTACACCTTC. Protein sequence: CASSLPPLPPGSYGYTF.

This chain connects TRBV5-1 to TRBJ1-6; D might be TRBD1 (5 bases). This CDR3 region has 14 residues. The germline gives CDR1 SGHRS, CDR2 YFSETQ. Trimming took off 0 bases at V and 6 bases at J, with 7 bases between the two ends. The CDR3: CASSLEGVNSPLHF. The CDR3 nucleotides read TGCGCCAGCAGCTTGGAAGGGGTTAATTCACCCCTCCACTTT. Using reference TRBV5-1 and TRBJ1-6 for the parts outside the CDR3, the full variable domain is KAGVTQTPRYLIKTRGQQVTLSCSPISGHRSVSWYQQTPGQGLQFLFEYFSETQRNKGNFPGRFSGRQFSNSRSEMNVSTLELGDSALYLCASSLEGVNSPLHFGNGTRLTVT.

The gene calls are TRBV19 and TRBJ1-1, with D tentatively TRBD1 (6 bases). Germline lookup yields CDR1 LNHDA and CDR2 SQIVND (reference sequence). CDR3 length: 15 amino acids. V dropped 6 bases and J dropped 4 bases, with 18 bases sitting between them. CDR3: CASSFGGGARTEAFF. As DNA, the CDR3 is TGTGCCAGTAGCTTCGGCGGGGGCGCCCGCACTGAAGCTTTCTTT.

The V gene is TRBV27, the J gene TRBJ2-1; TRBD2 matches at 11 bases. The CDR3 totals 16 residues. Germline values: CDR1 MNHEY, CDR2 SMNVEV (reference sequence). Germline trimming cut 4 bases from V and 8 bases from J; bases unmatched to any gene: 10. The CDR3 sequence is CASSSVAGGPGDEQFF. The CDR3 DNA follows: TGTGCCAGCAGTTCAGTAGCGGGAGGGCCCGGGGATGAGCAGTTCTTC.